The clone carrying this T cell receptor beta chain was observed a single time. One end of the junction is discordant with germline, which a read error may explain. The sample is drawn from a study of radiotherapy plus CTLA-4 blockade in lung cancer. The protocol was immunoSEQ multiplex PCR, while the TCRdb copy is restricted to in-frame clones and leaves out a portion. The repertoire has 39,000 or so clones, about three quarters of them found once; the top ten carry less than 9%. The sequencing here drew on peripheral blood, taken from a patient treated with radiotherapy plus ipilimumab. The clonotype comes from a human donor with non-small cell lung cancer who had stable disease on radiotherapy plus ipilimumab.

CDR3 amino acids: CSASNFYF. Here the CDR3 DNA reads TGCAGTGCTAGCAATTTTTACTTT. The chain uses TRBV20-1 and TRBJ1-6; D gene ambiguous. Germline V gene lookup returns CDR1 DFQATT and CDR2 SNEGSKA (reference sequence). The CDR3 has 8 amino acids.